These 28 T cell receptor beta chains were sequenced from one sample in a study of blood T cells in healthy people across ages. A J-beta primer mix and a sample-barcoded 5' primer were used in a second PCR of about 7 to 12 cycles. TCRdb reprocessed the 5' RACE reads via MiXCR and lists one record per CDR3 protein. The sample holds approximately 730,000 distinct CDR3 sequences; roughly 44% are singletons and the top ten take 20% to 25%. Sequenced material: blood. All receptors come from a woman aged 60-75 years in good health.

This chain links TRBV4-3 with TRBJ2-6, with TRBD1 identical over 9 bases. CDR1 is LGHNA, CDR2 YSLEER, per germline. Germline trimming cut 2 bases from V and 3 bases from J; bases unmatched to any gene: 5. CDR3 size: 17 residues. CDR3 DNA: TGCGCCAGCAGCCAACAACAGGGGGCCGATGGGGCCAACGTCCTGACTTTC. Protein product: CASSQQQGADGANVLTF.

This clonotype was observed a few times. The chain has TRBV15 and TRBJ2-2; 9 nucleotides line up with TRBD2. The CDR3 spans 18 residues. The V segment lost 4 bases and the J segment 5 bases; nucleotides outside the gene matches: 14. CDR1 is LNHNV and CDR2 is YYDKDF in the germline V gene (reference sequence). The CDR3 DNA follows: TGTGCCACCAGCATAGGGACGGCAGCGGGAGGAGAAACCGGGGAGCTGTTTTTT. The encoded protein is CATSIGTAAGGETGELFF.

There are many counts of this clonotype. The chain couples TRBV7-8 to TRBJ2-5; either TRBD1 or TRBD2 may fit D (5 bases each). The J call is in doubt because the DNA end fits TRBJ2-7 better. CDR1 is SGHVS, CDR2 FQNEAQ, per germline. This CDR3 has 14 amino acids. The CDR3 DNA is TGTGCCAGCAGCGCCGGGACGGACGCGCTCGAGCAGTACTTC. This codes for CASSAGTDALEQYF.

This clonotype was seen a few times. This sequence joins TRBV3-1 and TRBJ2-5; tentatively, D is TRBD2 (5 bases). The J call may be mistaken, given a closer DNA end match to TRBJ2-7. There are 13 residues in the CDR3. Per germline, CDR1 LGHDT and CDR2 YNNKEL (reference sequence). The CDR3, as DNA: TGTGCCAGCAGCCAATCTCCGGCGGGCGAGCAGTACTTC. Encoded protein: CASSQSPAGEQYF.

Comments on this clonotype: One end of the junction does not line up with germline, which may come from a read error. The chain combines TRBV3-1 with TRBJ1-1; D is uncertain. The CDR3 loop spans 12 amino acids. Germline values: CDR1 LGHDT, CDR2 YNNKEL (reference sequence). Written as DNA, the CDR3 is TGCGCCAGCAGCCATCCCGACGGTGAAGCTTTCTTT. The encoded protein is CASSHPDGEAFF. Full variable domain (missing parts from reference TRBV3-1 and TRBJ1-1): DTAVSQTPKYLVTQMGNDKSIKCEQNLGHDTMYWYKQDSKKFLKIMFSYNNKELIINETVPNRFSPKSPDKAHLNLHINSLELGDSAVYFCASSHPDGEAFFGQGTRLTVV.

The chain carries TRBV10-3 and TRBJ2-5; D ambiguous. The J call could be wrong; TRBJ2-7 is a better fit for the DNA end. Germline CDR1 and CDR2: ENHRY and SYGVKD. The CDR3 has 10 residues. The CDR3 DNA is TGTGCCATAGGAGTGGTCGAGCAGTACTTC. It yields the protein CAIGVVEQYF.

This rearrangement joins TRBV20-1 to TRBJ2-4, with D perhaps assigned TRBD1 or TRBD2 (5 bases each). The V gene lost 5 bases and the J gene lost 5 bases, with 13 bases spanning the gap. The CDR3 is 13 residues long. Germline assignment: CDR1 DFQATT and CDR2 SNEGSKA (reference sequence). CDR3 in amino acids: CSAGGYTQNIQYF. CDR3 sequence (DNA): TGCAGTGCTGGGGGTTACACCCAAAACATTCAGTACTTC.

The V and J genes are TRBV7-9 and TRBJ2-1; D uncertain. The CDR3 has 15 residues. V was clipped by 4 bases and J by 4 bases, with 14 bases between them. CDR1 is SEHNR, CDR2 FQNEAQ, per germline (reference sequence). CDR3 DNA sequence: TGTGCCAGCAGCTCGAAGTGGCACTTATACAATGAGCAGTTCTTC. This codes for CASSSKWHLYNEQFF.

The chain couples TRBV20-1 to TRBJ2-5, with 8 positions matching TRBD2. Trimming at V came to 6 bases and at J to 1 base, leaving 7 bases not matched to a gene. Looked up from germline, CDR1 is DFQATT and CDR2 is SNEGSKA (reference sequence). The CDR3 is 14 residues long. The CDR3 region has the DNA TGCAGTGCGCCTCCCCTAGCGGGCCAAGAGACCCAGTACTTC. This gives the protein CSAPPLAGQETQYF.

The chain employs TRBV4-1 and TRBJ2-5; TRBD1 aligns across 11 bases. CDR1 and CDR2 (germline): MGHRA, YSYEKL. With V trimmed by 3 bases and J by 4 bases, 10 bases remained unmatched. The CDR3 spans 17 residues. This chain's CDR3 is CASSHRLGDRGIETQYF. The CDR3 nucleotides are TGCGCCAGCAGCCACCGCCTCGGGGACAGGGGGATAGAGACCCAGTACTTC.

V and J are TRBV30 and TRBJ2-1, with 15 nucleotides matching TRBD2. Germline V gives CDR1 GTSNPN, CDR2 SVGIG (reference sequence). The CDR3 is 15 amino acids. The ends lost 3 bases at V and 4 bases at J; junction bases unmatched: 1. The DNA of the CDR3 is TGTGCCTGGAGAGGACTAGCGGGGGGGTACAATGAGCAGTTCTTC. This codes for CAWRGLAGGYNEQFF. The variable domain in full, with the rest retrieved from reference TRBV30 and TRBJ2-1, is SQTIHQWPATLVQPVGSPLSLECTVEGTSNPNLYWYRQAAGRGLQLLFYSVGIGQISSEVPQNLSASRPQDRQFILSSKKLLLSDSGFYLCAWRGLAGGYNEQFFGPGTRLTVL.

This clonotype has more than one count but fewer than ten. A read error may produce the germline difference seen at one junction end. The V call is TRBV7-7, the J call TRBJ2-1; TRBD2 is a possible D gene (6 bases). From germline, CDR1 is SSHAT and CDR2 FNYEAQ (reference sequence). This CDR3 contains 14 residues. CDR3 sequence reads: CASSPWTTYNEQFF. Here the CDR3 DNA reads TGTGCTAGCAGCCCCTGGACTACCTACAATGAGCAGTTCTTC.

The gene calls are TRBV20-1 and TRBJ2-1, with 9 bases aligning to TRBD2. The CDR3 extends over 14 amino acids. Per the germline V gene, CDR1 is DFQATT and CDR2 is SNEGSKA (reference sequence). The junction had 6 bases not matched to a gene; V was cut back by 5 bases and J by 4 bases. The CDR3 nucleotides are TGCAGTGCTCCAGGACTAGCGTTATACAATGAGCAGTTCTTC. It yields the protein CSAPGLALYNEQFF.

The rearrangement uses TRBV4-2 and TRBJ2-1, with 11 nucleotides matching TRBD2. V shed 0 bases and J 6 bases; nucleotides not matched to a gene: 4. Germline CDR1 and CDR2: LGHNA and YNFKEQ. The CDR3 spans 16 residues. The CDR3 loop is CASSQDPSGRSNEQFF. The CDR3, as DNA: TGTGCCAGCAGCCAAGATCCTAGCGGGAGGAGCAATGAGCAGTTCTTC.

This clonotype was picked up many times. V usage is TRBV25-1 and J usage is TRBJ2-7, with D perhaps TRBD2 (6 bases). The CDR3 spans 15 residues. The V gene's germline CDR1 is MGHDK and CDR2 SYGVNS. Trimming shortened V by 3 bases and J by 6 bases, and 18 bases separated the two germline ends. In DNA, the CDR3 is TGTGCCAGCAGTGATCGCGACGGGGGAAAGGGCGAGCAGTACTTC. This gives the protein CASSDRDGGKGEQYF.

This clonotype came up many times. The V gene is TRBV12-5, the J gene TRBJ2-7; D remains unclear. The V gene lost 1 base and the J gene lost 3 bases, with 13 bases spanning the gap. The CDR3 contains 15 residues. The germline V gene encodes CDR1 LGHNT and CDR2 FRNRAP. The CDR3 bases are TGTGCTAGTGGTTTGGGGGGTACCTCCGGCTACGAGCAGTACTTC. It is translated as CASGLGGTSGYEQYF. Supplemented by reference TRBV12-5 and TRBJ2-7, the full variable domain reads DARVTQTPRHKVTEMGQEVTMRCQPILGHNTVFWYRQTMMQGLELLAYFRNRAPLDDSGMPKDRFSAEMPDATLATLKIQPSEPRDSAVYFCASGLGGTSGYEQYFGPGTRLTVT.

CDR3 DNA: TGTGCCAGCAGTTTAGAGGTGGAAAACTATGGCTACACCTTC. This sequence encodes CASSLEVENYGYTF. The J gene is TRBJ1-2, the V gene TRBV12-3 or TRBV12-4; D is unresolved. The CDR3 has 14 amino acids. V was clipped by 1 base and J by 2 bases, with 8 bases between them.

The chain links TRBV6-5 to TRBJ2-1; possibly TRBD2 for D (6 bases). Trimming pared 5 bases from V and 5 bases from J, leaving 16 bases between. The CDR3 spans 15 residues. CDR1 is MNHEY and CDR2 is SVGAGI in the germline V gene. The CDR3 bases are TGTGCCAGCAGTCCCCGGGGTAGCGGTAACAATGAGCAGTTCTTC. Protein sequence: CASSPRGSGNNEQFF.

This clonotype was seen more than once but under ten times. The V and J genes are TRBV3-1 and TRBJ2-3, with 7 bases aligning to TRBD1. Germline CDR1 and CDR2: LGHDT and YNNKEL (reference sequence). This CDR3 contains 14 residues. J gave up 5 bases and V 5 bases, and 7 bases lay outside the gene matches. The CDR3 region is CASSFRQGQDTQYF. The DNA of the CDR3 is TGTGCCAGCAGCTTTCGACAGGGTCAAGATACGCAGTATTTT.

This clonotype was seen only a few times. The gene calls are TRBV11-1 and TRBJ2-3; D is ambiguous. This CDR3 contains 13 residues. Germline V lookup: CDR1 SGHAT, CDR2 FQDESV (reference sequence). Between the trimmed V and J ends, which lost 4 bases and 4 bases, there was a span of 9 bases. The CDR3 loop reads CASSWGIPDTQYF. For the CDR3, the DNA is TGTGCCAGCAGCTGGGGTATACCAGATACGCAGTATTTT.

This clonotype was seen ten or more times. CDR3: CASSLIWSGEGYTF. The CDR3 DNA is TGTGCCAGCAGCTTAATTTGGTCGGGAGAGGGCTACACCTTC. The V gene is TRBV7-2, the J gene TRBJ1-2; D remains ambiguous. Germline V CDR1 and CDR2: SGHTA, FQGNSA. V lost 2 bases and J lost 8, with 15 bases in between. The CDR3 length is 14 residues.

This clonotype was seen a handful of times. V usage is TRBV6-1 and J usage is TRBJ2-5; D remains unclear. The V and J ends lost 1 base and 5 bases respectively, with 8 bases between them. The CDR3 sequence is 13 residues long. Germline V CDR1 and CDR2: MNHNS, SASEGT. This CDR3 is CASSEVPRETQYF. Written as DNA, the CDR3 is TGTGCCAGCAGTGAAGTCCCGAGGGAGACCCAGTACTTC.

The gene calls are TRBV19 and TRBJ2-1; weak D call: TRBD1 (6 bases). The CDR3 length is 13 residues. Germline CDR1 reads LNHDA; CDR2 reads SQIVND (reference sequence). The V and J ends lost 8 bases and 7 bases respectively, with 15 bases between them. CDR3 residues: CASGVGTSNEQFF. CDR3 nucleotides: TGTGCCAGTGGGGTCGGGACAAGTAATGAGCAGTTCTTC.

The rearrangement uses TRBV19 and TRBJ2-1; D call uncertain. The CDR3 sequence is 16 residues long. V was clipped by 4 bases and J by 0 bases, with 13 bases between them. Germline-derived CDR1 and CDR2 are LNHDA and SQIVND (reference sequence). CDR3 DNA: TGTGCCAGTAGTAAAAGGGCAGAGAGCTCCTACAATGAGCAGTTCTTC. Protein: CASSKRAESSYNEQFF. Combining the CDR3 with reference TRBV19 and TRBJ2-1 gives the whole variable domain DGGITQSPKYLFRKEGQNVTLSCEQNLNHDAMYWYRQDPGQGLRLIYYSQIVNDFQKGDIAEGYSVSREKKESFPLTVTSAQKNPTAFYLCASSKRAESSYNEQFFGPGTRLTVL.

This clonotype was picked up many times. The chain joins TRBV5-1 to TRBJ1-2; D not resolved. CDR3 length equals 11 residues. Germline CDR1 SGHRS, CDR2 YFSETQ. V lost 3 bases to trimming and J lost 4 bases, with 4 bases between them. CDR3 in amino acids: CASSSSYGYTF. CDR3 in DNA: TGCGCCAGCAGCTCATCCTATGGCTACACCTTC.

This clonotype showed up just a few times. This sequence joins TRBV5-6 and TRBJ2-3, with D perhaps TRBD2 (6 bases). From germline, CDR1 is SGHDT and CDR2 YYEEEE. Trimming left V 4 bases short and J 6 bases short, with 30 bases between. This CDR3 region has 19 residues. CDR3 in amino acids: CASSTPTHWTSLSGDTQYF. The CDR3 bases are TGTGCCAGCAGCACTCCTACCCACTGGACCTCCTTAAGCGGGGATACGCAGTATTTT.

This chain joins TRBV7-2 and TRBJ2-1; 9 positions match TRBD2. Trimming at V came to 2 bases and at J to 0 bases, leaving 5 bases not matched to a gene. The CDR3 length is 17 residues. Per germline, CDR1 SGHTA and CDR2 FQGNSA. The CDR3, as DNA: TGTGCCAGCAGCTTAAAAGGTAGCGGGAGCTCCTACAATGAGCAGTTCTTC. It is translated as CASSLKGSGSSYNEQFF.

The chain employs TRBV6-6 and TRBJ1-4; D is unclear. The CDR3 is made up of 16 amino acids. The V and J ends lost 0 bases and 8 bases respectively, with 16 bases between them. Germline assignment: CDR1 MNHNY and CDR2 SVGAGI (reference sequence). As DNA, the CDR3 is TGTGCCAGCAGTTACTCAGTCGCGGCGGGAGGGGAAAAACTGTTTTTT. This translates into CASSYSVAAGGEKLFF.